This T cell receptor beta chain was sequenced in a study of identical twins. Study-wide findings and caveats: Rather than following the same donors, the conclusions depended on cross-sectional statistical analysis. Weaker excess twin sharing was observed in beta out-of-frame sequences.

On this clonotype: Its antigen is not known.

TCRdb passed the 5' RACE reads through MiXCR, listing each CDR3 protein once. The table lists about 470,000 distinct CDR3 sequences, 20% to 25% of them singletons. Germline CDR1 and CDR2: MNHEY and SMNVEV (reference sequence). The CDR3 contains 18 residues. V was trimmed by 2 bases and J by 7 bases, leaving 23 bases between them. Separately, the same data were catalogued under a study of T cells expressing NK-cell markers. That paper states: Repertoire data for TCR beta were derived from sorted T cells (CD3+CD56+NKG2C+, CD3+CD56+NKG2C- and CD3+CD56-NKG2C+). Several experiments confined sorting to alpha-beta TCR T cells with an anti-gamma-delta TCR antibody.

Sequences were obtained from CD4+ T cells sorted from blood. This TCR came from a young woman in good health. The rearrangement uses TRBV27 and TRBJ2-2; TRBD2 is a possible D gene (7 bases). The CDR3: CASSLGRGRLGRGGELFF. DNA of the CDR3: TGTGCCAGCAGTTTAGGGCGGGGGCGGCTCGGGAGAGGCGGGGAGCTGTTTTTT.